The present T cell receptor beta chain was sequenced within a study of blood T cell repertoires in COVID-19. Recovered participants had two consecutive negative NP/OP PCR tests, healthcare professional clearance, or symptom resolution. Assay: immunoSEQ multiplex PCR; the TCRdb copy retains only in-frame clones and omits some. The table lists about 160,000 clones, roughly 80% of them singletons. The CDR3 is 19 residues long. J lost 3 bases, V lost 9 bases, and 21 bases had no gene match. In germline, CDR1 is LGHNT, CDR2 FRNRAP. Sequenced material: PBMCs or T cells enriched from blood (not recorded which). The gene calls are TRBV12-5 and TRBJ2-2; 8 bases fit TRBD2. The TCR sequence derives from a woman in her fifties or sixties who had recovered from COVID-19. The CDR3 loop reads CARERVSGVRFRDTGELFF. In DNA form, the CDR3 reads TGTGCTAGGGAGAGGGTTAGCGGGGTGAGGTTTAGGGACACCGGGGAGCTGTTTTTT.